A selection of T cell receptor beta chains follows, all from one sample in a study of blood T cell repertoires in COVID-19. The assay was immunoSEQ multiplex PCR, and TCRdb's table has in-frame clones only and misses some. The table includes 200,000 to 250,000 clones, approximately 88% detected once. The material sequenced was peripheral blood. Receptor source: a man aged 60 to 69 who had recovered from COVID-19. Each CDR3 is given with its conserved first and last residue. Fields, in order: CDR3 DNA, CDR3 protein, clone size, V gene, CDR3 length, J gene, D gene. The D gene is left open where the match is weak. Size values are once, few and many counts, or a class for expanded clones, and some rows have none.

TGTGCCAGCAGTGTGTCAGCCGACAGACACAATGAGCAGTTCTTC,CASSVSADRHNEQFF,once,TRBV6-4,15,TRBJ2-1,.
TGTGCCAGCAGCCGGGACAGGAATGAAAAACTGTTTTTT,CASSRDRNEKLFF,.,TRBV7-7,13,TRBJ1-4,TRBD1
TGTGCCACCAGCAGAGATACGCAGGGTCGAGCCAACGTCCTGACTTTC,CATSRDTQGRANVLTF,.,TRBV15,16,TRBJ2-6,.
TGTGCCACCAGACCCGGGGTGAGGCACACTGAAGCTTTCTTT,CATRPGVRHTEAFF,few,TRBV24-1,14,TRBJ1-1,.
TGTGCCAGCAGTTACTCCAGGAGGACTGAAGCTTTCTTT,CASSYSRRTEAFF,.,TRBV6-2/TRBV6-3,13,TRBJ1-1,.
TGTGCCAGCTCACCGGGACAAACAGGCTACGAGCAGTACTTC,CASSPGQTGYEQYF,.,TRBV18,14,TRBJ2-7,.
TGTGCCAGCAGCCGTGGACTCCCCTATAATTCACCCCTCCACTTT,CASSRGLPYNSPLHF,.,TRBV7-6,15,TRBJ1-6,.
TGTGCCAGCTCTTTCGGACAGTCTGAAAACATTGGCTACACCTTC,CASSFGQSENIGYTF,.,TRBV18,15,TRBJ1-2,.
TGTGCCAGCAGTACACTAGCGGCTTCCTACAATGAGCAGTTCTTC,CASSTLAASYNEQFF,.,TRBV6-2/TRBV6-3,15,TRBJ2-1,TRBD2
TGCGCCAGCAGCCAAGAGGACACCCTTGGGGAGCAGTACTTC,CASSQEDTLGEQYF,.,TRBV4-3,14,TRBJ2-7,.
TGTGCCAGCAGTGATCAGGGAGGGGCTTTATCGCAGTACTTC,CASSDQGGALSQYF,.,TRBV25-1,14,TRBJ2-5,TRBD2
TGTGCCAGCAGCCCCGGACTAGCGGACACCGGGGAGCTGTTTTTT,CASSPGLADTGELFF,.,TRBV7-3,15,TRBJ2-2,TRBD2
TGTGCCAGCAGCTTAGCCCCGAGACAGGGGGCGGGCACAGATACGCAGTATTTT,CASSLAPRQGAGTDTQYF,.,TRBV7-2,18,TRBJ2-3,TRBD1
TGCGCCAGCAGCCGCGAGAGACAGGGGTACGAGCAGTACTTC,CASSRERQGYEQYF,.,TRBV5-1,14,TRBJ2-7,TRBD1
TGTGCCAGCAGCCACGGACTAGCGGGGGCTGAGCAGTTCTTC,CASSHGLAGAEQFF,.,TRBV3-1/TRBV3-2,14,TRBJ2-1,TRBD2
TGTGCCAGCAGCCCACAACCGGGAAGCTACGAGCAGTACTTC,CASSPQPGSYEQYF,.,TRBV11-3,14,TRBJ2-7,.
TGCGCCAGCAGCTTTCAATCAGGGACCGGGGAGCTGTTTTTT,CASSFQSGTGELFF,.,TRBV5-1,14,TRBJ2-2,.
TGTGCCAGCAGCCAAGGGGACAGTTTGGGCAAAAACATTCAGTACTTC,CASSQGDSLGKNIQYF,.,TRBV3-1/TRBV3-2,16,TRBJ2-4,TRBD1
TGTGCCACCAGCGCACCCGGGACAGGCATCTACGAGCAGTACTTC,CATSAPGTGIYEQYF,.,TRBV15,15,TRBJ2-7,TRBD1
TGTGCCAGCTCACCAGGGACAGGGGAAGGCTACACCTTC,CASSPGTGEGYTF,.,TRBV18,13,TRBJ1-2,TRBD1
TGTGCTAGCAGCTTAGCAGCGGGAGGATCCGGGGAGCTGTTTTTT,CASSLAAGGSGELFF,.,TRBV7-7,15,TRBJ2-2,TRBD2
TGTGCCAGCAGTTTCCGCGGGACCACCCGAAACACCGGGGAGCTGTTTTTT,CASSFRGTTRNTGELFF,.,TRBV27,17,TRBJ2-2,.
TGTGCCAGCAACCGAGTAACCGGCGGAGGGGAGACCCAGTACTTC,CASNRVTGGGETQYF,.,TRBV5-5,15,TRBJ2-5,.
TGTGCCAGCAGCCCAGGAGGATTACACTCTGGAAACACCATATATTTT,CASSPGGLHSGNTIYF,.,TRBV3-1/TRBV3-2,16,TRBJ1-3,.
TGTGCCAGCAGCCGGGACAGTCAAAACACTGAAGCTTTCTTT,CASSRDSQNTEAFF,.,TRBV7-2,14,TRBJ1-1,TRBD1
TGCGCCAGCAGCACCCGGACTAGCGCGAACGACAATGAGCAGTTCTTC,CASSTRTSANDNEQFF,.,TRBV5-1,16,TRBJ2-1,TRBD2
TGTGCCAGCAGCGCTACTAGAGTATGGAACACCGGGGAGCTGTTTTTT,CASSATRVWNTGELFF,.,TRBV2,16,TRBJ2-2,.
TGTGCCTGGAGTTCCGCCGGGACAGGGGTCTATGGCTACACCTTC,CAWSSAGTGVYGYTF,once,TRBV30,15,TRBJ1-2,TRBD1
TGCGCCACGTCCCGGGACAGGGGGCCGGATGAAAAACTGTTTTTT,CATSRDRGPDEKLFF,.,TRBV5-1,15,TRBJ1-4,TRBD1
TGTGCCAGCAGCGTAGCTCCGCGGGGGGCAGATACGCAGTATTTT,CASSVAPRGADTQYF,.,TRBV9,15,TRBJ2-3,TRBD2
TGTGCCAGCAGTTACCCCCGGCGAGGGGAGACCCAGTACTTC,CASSYPRRGETQYF,once,TRBV6-6,14,TRBJ2-5,.
TGTGCCACCTCCGGGACAGGGGGCCTGGGCAATCAGCCCCAGCATTTT,CATSGTGGLGNQPQHF,few,TRBV19,16,TRBJ1-5,TRBD1
TGTGCCAGCGGACTCCTTGGAAGTGAGCAGTTCTTC,CASGLLGSEQFF,.,TRBV19,12,TRBJ2-1,.
TGTGCCAGCTCACCACGGACAGGGAACACTGAAGCTTTCTTT,CASSPRTGNTEAFF,.,TRBV18,14,TRBJ1-1,TRBD1
TGTGCCAGCAGCTCGTACCAAGAGACCCAGTACTTC,CASSSYQETQYF,.,TRBV6-2/TRBV6-3,12,TRBJ2-5,.
TGTGCCAGCAGCTACGGGACAAGGGCGAACACTGAAGCTTTCTTT,CASSYGTRANTEAFF,.,TRBV5-6,15,TRBJ1-1,.
TGTGCCAGCAGTGAGAGCGGGGCACCCCTCCACTTT,CASSESGAPLHF,.,TRBV2,12,TRBJ1-6,.
TGTGCCTGGAGCCGGGACAGCCTCAATCAGCCCCAGCATTTT,CAWSRDSLNQPQHF,.,TRBV30,14,TRBJ1-5,TRBD1
TGTGCCAGCAGCGTAGACAGCAGAAACATTCAGTACTTC,CASSVDSRNIQYF,.,TRBV9,13,TRBJ2-4,.
TGTGCCAGCAGTGAGACCGAGAGAGGAGCTTTCTTT,CASSETERGAFF,once,TRBV28,12,TRBJ1-1,.
TGTGCCAGCAGCCCGCACGGGACTAGCGGGGGGGCCGAGCAGTTCTTC,CASSPHGTSGGAEQFF,.,TRBV7-3,16,TRBJ2-1,TRBD2